What follows is one TCR beta chain and its context. For sequencing, patients were chosen who had shown expansion of CD8+CD57+ cells by flow cytometry. This sample is drawn from a study of CD8+CD57+ T cells in acquired aplastic anemia. This CDR3 region has 13 residues. V shed 3 bases and J shed 5 bases, with 8 bases lying between them. Germline V CDR1 and CDR2: SGHTA, FQGNSA. Genomic DNA constituted the template upon which TCR beta VDJ and CDR3 profiling was performed. TCRdb used MiXCR to reprocess the reads, holding one entry per CDR3 protein. The sample records 200,000 or so distinct CDR3 sequences, under 55% being singletons.

The sequenced material came from sorted CD4+, CD8+, or CD8+CD57+ T cells (not recorded which) from PBMCs. This TCR was recovered from a human donor with aplastic anemia. V and J are TRBV7-2 and TRBJ2-1, with D possibly matching TRBD2 (5 bases). Here the CDR3 reads CASSLARDNEQFF. The CDR3 bases are TGTGCCAGCAGCTTGGCGCGGGACAATGAGCAGTTCTTC.